This is a list of T cell receptor beta chains from one sample in a study of blood T cell repertoires in COVID-19. Libraries were prepared by immunoSEQ multiplex PCR; TCRdb keeps only in-frame clonotypes and omits some of them. The sample shows over 90,000 clones, about 87% of them seen only once. Sequenced material: peripheral blood. These receptors were collected from a human donor in a cohort sampled during active or convalescent COVID-19. The CDR3 runs from the conserved cysteine through the conserved F or W. The order of the fields is CDR3 DNA, CDR3 protein, J gene, D gene, V gene. The D gene is left open where the match is weak.

DNA: TGTGCCAGCAGTGAAGAGGTAGGGGATGGCTACACCTTC
CDR3: CASSEEVGDGYTF
J: TRBJ1-2
D: -
V: TRBV2

DNA: TGTGCCAGCAGCCAATCCAGGAATCAGCCCCAGCATTTT
CDR3: CASSQSRNQPQHF
J: TRBJ1-5
D: -
V: TRBV16

DNA: TGTGCCAGCAGCCCAGGGGTGGGGAGCAATCAGCCCCAGCATTTT
CDR3: CASSPGVGSNQPQHF
J: TRBJ1-5
D: -
V: TRBV7-8

DNA: TGTGCCAGCAGCTTAAGAGTTCAAGAGACCCAGTACTTC
CDR3: CASSLRVQETQYF
J: TRBJ2-5
D: -
V: TRBV7-3

DNA: TGCAGCGCCTCGGGACAGGACTCCTACGAGCAGTACTTC
CDR3: CSASGQDSYEQYF
J: TRBJ2-7
D: TRBD1
V: TRBV29-1

DNA: TGTGCCAGTACCGATTCTAGGAGGGGGCCTACCGGGGAGCTGTTTTTT
CDR3: CASTDSRRGPTGELFF
J: TRBJ2-2
D: -
V: TRBV19

DNA: TGTGCCAGCAGCTTTTGGGCTAGCGGGGTAGCCAAAAACATTCAGTACTTC
CDR3: CASSFWASGVAKNIQYF
J: TRBJ2-4
D: TRBD2
V: TRBV7-9

DNA: TGCAGCGCTGAGGGGGACAGGGATTTCTATGGGGAGCTGTTTTTT
CDR3: CSAEGDRDFYGELFF
J: TRBJ2-2
D: TRBD1
V: TRBV29-1

DNA: TGTGCCAGTAGTATAGGGGACAGGGTGAGTTCCCCTGGCTACACCTTC
CDR3: CASSIGDRVSSPGYTF
J: TRBJ1-2
D: TRBD1
V: TRBV19

DNA: TGTGCCAGCAGCCAAACCCCCGCGGGCGCCCGACATTTT
CDR3: CASSQTPAGARHF
J: TRBJ1-5
D: -
V: TRBV14